This TCR beta chain was sequenced in a study of cytomegalovirus exposure and HLA in healthy donors (dated by TCRdb to 2016 to 2017). About the full investigation: An earlier analysis of roughly 610 of the donors reported about 280 Gb of sequence data and 100 million to 120 million unique TCR beta sequences obtained from some 200 million T cells. In an earlier analysis of 500 to 650 of the donors, high-throughput TCR beta sequencing was used to judge whether each TCR beta V gene segment behaved as functional or pseudogenic. A later analysis re-examined previously published TCR beta repertoires from about 700 donors and added high-resolution HLA genotyping to investigate patterns of TCR occurrence. HLA typing covered class I and class II loci at four-digit resolution. Every discovery cohort repertoire had been produced on one sequencing platform. The study used immunosequencing to profile the T cell repertoires of approximately 650 subjects and linked those repertoires to cytomegalovirus serostatus. To predict cytomegalovirus infection status, the study brought together high-throughput TCR immunosequencing, statistical association of individual TCRs with disease status, and machine learning. Of the 300 to 400 genotyped donors, 65% to 90% fell in the genetic ancestry cluster associated with self-reported Caucasian donors. Along with the approximately 600-subject first cohort, a separate validation cohort of 120 different subjects was used. Donor age, sex, ethnicity and CMV serostatus were compiled together with the repertoire data. Genome-wide SNP genotypes for about 65% of the 666 donors were used in a later genetic analysis, which treated that subset as a discovery cohort. The study was designed to test whether signatures of past pathogen exposure could be identified by cataloging public T cell receptors. Typing coverage differed by locus: A, B, C, DRB1 and DQB1 were typed in about 629-630 donors, DQA1 in about 550, DPA1 in 600 to 610, and DPB1 in approximately 450. Roughly 5 DR-DQ haplotypes were handled as single units for association and clustering, since linkage in the cohort was strong. Rather than using new phenotypic data, the later analysis identified candidate immune exposures from TCR beta sequences and from how often those sequences occurred across donors. Approximately 330 gigabases of sequencing data and around 85 million unique TCR sequences made up an early release that covered around 640 HLA-typed donors. On average, about 200,000 unique TCR beta nucleotide sequences were sequenced per donor among 398 genotyped donors of the cohort, with 15% to 20% of those sequences being non-productive. General conclusions and limits of the study: A further reported finding was that TCR beta sequences accurately predicted the HLA-A and HLA-B alleles for most subjects in the first cohort. In an earlier analysis of around 600 of the donors, most TCR beta V segments were observed in productive rearrangements about 87% or about 30% of the time, broadly matching IMGT annotations. The cohort was sequenced for TCR beta chains only, and without alpha or paired-chain data the features that could be detected were limited. The classifier was reported to diagnose cytomegalovirus status with high specificity and sensitivity in both the original cohort and the validation cohort. A group of highly shared sequence variants was considered likely to be a technical artifact of the sequencing pipeline. Across donors, most TCR sequences were observed very rarely, whereas some public TCRs were present in many individuals. Several of the top co-occurrence clusters appeared to be linked to parvovirus B19, influenza, CMV and Epstein-Barr virus, according to a later analysis. The study gave a list of about 170 TCR beta chains associated with cytomegalovirus. A later genetic analysis associated a missense DCLRE1C variant with V-gene and J-gene trimming of TCR beta chains, and an independent cohort replicated the association. Compared with the 666-donor mean, donors in an Asian-associated ancestry cluster had fewer N-insertions in productive TCRs, according to a later genetic analysis. A later analysis associated about 18,000 TCR beta sequences with specific HLA alleles at a false discovery rate of 0.05. For the cohort, immune exposure information was limited to CMV serostatus. Correlated functional status among segregating V segments might be attributable to linkage disequilibrium, but an unknown experimental factor could not be ruled out. In a later analysis, HLA-associated TCR beta chains were found to be more clonally expanded and to have lower generation probabilities than equally common non-associated chains. Most CMV-associated TCR beta chains appeared to be HLA-restricted in a later analysis, and the HLA associations seemed to be driven largely by CMV exposure. Assigning TCR associations to individual alleles was difficult when HLA alleles, especially DR and DQ, strongly co-occurred. The authors suggested that the approach could potentially be extended to other disease states and immunological phenotypes. The presence/absence analyses assumed that sequencing depth was roughly uniform across donors, and that assumption may not be true. Because counts were too low, approximately 18 rarely observed V segments, including chromosome 9 orphons, were excluded from the earlier analysis of around 590 of the donors. A later analysis found that TCR association rates varied across HLA loci, with DRB1 alleles showing the most associated TCRs and HLA-C alleles the fewest. Some IMGT-functional V segments, including TRBV6-2 and TRBV6-3, could not be distinguished by the 87-base-pair reads and were therefore excluded. HLA typing was unavailable for some donors at each locus, so association tests used only the typed subset. In vitro tests confirmed that a few of the cytomegalovirus-associated TCR beta chains recognize cytomegalovirus antigens.

The cohort was made up of under 800 healthy bone marrow donors. At the time of sampling, every cohort member was nominally healthy, though immune exposures that went unrecorded were likely present. The donor was CMV seronegative and belonged to the group of approximately 320 seronegative cohort members. Each donor provided a peripheral blood sample, and peripheral blood mononuclear cells were used for TCR beta sequencing. The Qiagen DNeasy Blood Extraction Kit was used to extract genomic DNA from the blood cell samples. This clone turned up a few times. Its target antigen remains unknown. No much larger clone exists at a distance of one base, and base qualities are not known. Libraries were constructed by the immunoSEQ multiplex PCR assay. A mixture of 60 forward primers for TCR Vbeta segments and 13 reverse primers for TCR Jbeta segments was used in the multiplex PCR. A multiplex PCR assay on genomic DNA amplified the CDR3 region of rearranged TCR beta genes. The Illumina HiSeq System was used to sequence the amplified TCR beta libraries as 87-base-pair reads. The original pipeline was this. In a later analysis, tens of millions of unique TCR beta chains were counted across the approximately 640 repertoires, and about 10 million of these chains were shared by at least two donors. Raw reads were error-corrected and collapsed into unique sequences with a nearest-neighbor algorithm that merged closely related sequences to remove PCR and sequencing errors. V, D and J gene segments were assigned by aligning CDR3 sequences to IMGT reference sequences. Each retained sequence needed at least a six-nucleotide match to both a V gene segment and a J gene segment. A rearrangement was called productive if the CDR3 had no stop codons and remained in frame with V and J, and every other rearrangement was called non-productive. CDR3 was defined by IMGT convention, running from the second conserved V-encoded cysteine to the conserved J-encoded phenylalanine. Sequences without an unambiguous match to a single V gene segment were excluded from the earlier analysis of a few hundred of the donors. In an earlier analysis of a few hundred of the donors, V segments were called functional above 56.7% productive rearrangements and were called segregating when the between-donor standard deviation exceeded 5%. To diagnose cytomegalovirus status from the catalog of TCR beta chain sequences, a statistical classification framework was built. In a later analysis, TCR nucleotide sequences were compared against IMGT/GENE-DB human TR gene sequences so that V and J genes could be assigned. The TCRdist pipeline was used in a later analysis to assign CDR3 sequences and most-parsimonious VDJ recombination scenarios. In a later analysis, each TCR beta chain was defined by its CDR3 amino acid sequence together with its V-gene family, and reads without a unique V-gene family were excluded. A later analysis removed 600 or so highly shared, low-generation-probability nucleotide sequences to deal with suspected cross-contamination and a sequencing artifact. In a later analysis, a clonal expansion index for each public chain was calculated from normalized within-repertoire ranks of inferred template counts. In a later analysis, generation probabilities were computed using a VDJ recombination model fitted to out-of-frame rearrangements, and the results were checked against IGoR. Hypergeometric tests were used in a later analysis to score TCR-TCR, TCR-HLA and TCR-CMV co-occurrence, with a repertoire-size bias correction applied to the TCR pairs. A later analysis estimated false discovery rates by permuting HLA or CMV assignments 20 times. In a later analysis, co-occurring TCRs were grouped with DBSCAN, and TCRdist sequence similarity was added when clustering was performed within HLA-allele-positive subsets. Co-occurrence clustering excluded repertoires with fewer than 30,000 or more than 120,000 public chains, plus five with anomalous nucleotide sharing. The table was pulled from immuneACCESS by TCRdb, which kept in-frame rearrangements only. Such tables lose some clones; where checked, under half of the loss comes from unresolved V genes, and the rest has no known cause. V, J and clone size are those of that table, while D and trimming were read from the DNA. This sample has a few hundred thousand clones in its table, and 80% of those were observed once. The ten top clones hold approximately 0.3% of the sample.

V is cut back by 2 bases and J by 13 bases, with 11 bases in the junction unmatched. The CDR3 goes from the cysteine to the phenylalanine over 14 residues. Kept here is only the CDR3 DNA, which spans 42 bases and is read in frame from base 1. The germline V gene gives CDR1 as MNHNS and CDR2 as SASEGT. Source material: PBMCs. The sequence was collected from a girl aged 2-10 years in good health and CMV-seronegative. The V and J genes are TRBV6-1 and TRBJ2-5; TRBD1 agrees with 9 junctional bases. The CDR3 reads CASSEMMGQGAPYF. The bases read TGTGCCAGCAGTGAAATGATGGGACAGGGTGCCCCGTACTTC.